This TCR beta chain emerged from a study of CD8+CD57+ T cells in acquired aplastic anemia (dated by TCRdb to 2017 to 2018). For the wider study: DNA extracted from sorted CD4+ and CD8+ cells had a mean of roughly 3.3 ug, with a range of roughly 0.17 to 30 ug.

Findings and caveats that apply to the study as a whole: No significant difference in CD8+ Simpson's diversity was found between patients and healthy controls (P=0.060). Some 30 CD8+ CDR3 sequences were shared between patients and controls but appeared highly expressed in patients and within their immunodominant clones.

The study deep-sequenced TCR repertoires of sorted CD4+ and CD8+ blood T cells from severe aplastic anemia patients and healthy subjects. Ficoll-Paque density gradient centrifugation was used to isolate peripheral blood mononuclear cells. Before DNA extraction, CD4+ and CD8+ T cells were sorted by FACS or by magnetic beads. This clonotype was recorded at least ten times. The antigen it binds to is not known. Base qualities are not recorded, but no much larger clone differs from it by a single base. Measured from the cysteine to the phenylalanine, the CDR3 is 13 residues long. Of the read, only the CDR3 DNA is kept; its 39 bases are in frame from base 1. V and J lose 5 bases and 4 bases, and a span of 11 bases separates them. Genomic DNA was used as template for profiling of TCR beta VDJ combinations and CDR3 sequences. TCR repertoire sequencing was run on an Illumina HiSeq 2000. The published analysis was carried out like this. Repertoire assessment relied on Simpson's diversity index, CDR3 size and DJ length profiles, and TRBV/TRBJ rearrangement plots. The most abundant DNA sequence in the deep sequencing data was taken as the immunodominant clone. CDR3 amino acid sequences were checked for sharing between subjects and were compared against published repertoires and the VDJdb database. The raw public reads went through TCRdb reprocessing: fastp at Q25, MiXCR clone calling, in-frame beta chains kept. Here each entry gathers all rows of one CDR3 protein and keeps the most common genes and DNA. TCRdb, not the authors, supplied the V and J calls. The sample table contains 150,000 to 200,000 distinct CDR3 sequences; only one count was recorded for about three fifths of them. In total, the top ten clones hold just over 45% of the sample.

The TCR was taken from a human donor with severe aplastic anemia or a healthy control (not recorded which). Specimen: sorted CD4+, CD8+, or CD8+CD57+ T cells (not recorded which) from PBMCs. The rearrangement combines TRBV12-3 or TRBV12-4 with TRBJ2-5; TRBD1 is perhaps the D gene, given 6 matching bases. The CDR3 protein sequence reads: CASSTGFRETQYF. The nucleotide sequence is given as TGTGCCAGCAGTACAGGGTTTCGAGAGACCCAGTACTTC.